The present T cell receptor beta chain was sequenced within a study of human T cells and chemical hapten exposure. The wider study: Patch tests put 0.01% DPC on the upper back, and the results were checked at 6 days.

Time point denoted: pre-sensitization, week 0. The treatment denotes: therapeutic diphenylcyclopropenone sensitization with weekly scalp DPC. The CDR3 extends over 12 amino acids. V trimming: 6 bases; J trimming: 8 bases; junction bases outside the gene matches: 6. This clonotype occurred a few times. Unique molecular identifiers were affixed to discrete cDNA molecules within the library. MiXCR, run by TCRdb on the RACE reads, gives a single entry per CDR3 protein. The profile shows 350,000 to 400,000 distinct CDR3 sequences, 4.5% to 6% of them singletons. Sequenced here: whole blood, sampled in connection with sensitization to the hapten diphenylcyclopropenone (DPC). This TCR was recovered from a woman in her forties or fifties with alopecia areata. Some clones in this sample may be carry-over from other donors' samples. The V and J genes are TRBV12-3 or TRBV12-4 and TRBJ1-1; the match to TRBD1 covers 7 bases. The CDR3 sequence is CASRGTEAEAFF. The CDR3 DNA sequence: TGTGCCAGCAGGGGGACAGAGGCGGAAGCTTTCTTT.